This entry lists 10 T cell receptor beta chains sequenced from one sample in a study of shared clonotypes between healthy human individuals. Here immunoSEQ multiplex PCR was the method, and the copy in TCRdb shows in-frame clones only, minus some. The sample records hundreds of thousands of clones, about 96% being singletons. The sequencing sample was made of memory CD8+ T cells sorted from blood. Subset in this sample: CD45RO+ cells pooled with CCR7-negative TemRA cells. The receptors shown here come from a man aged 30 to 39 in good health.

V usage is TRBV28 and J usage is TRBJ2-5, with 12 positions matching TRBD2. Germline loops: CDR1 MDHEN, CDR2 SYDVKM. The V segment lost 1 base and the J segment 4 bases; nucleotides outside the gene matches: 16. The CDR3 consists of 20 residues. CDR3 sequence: CASSLSREPTSGRRGETQYF. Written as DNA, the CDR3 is TGTGCCAGCAGTTTATCCAGGGAACCAACTAGCGGGAGGCGGGGAGAGACCCAGTACTTC.

CDR3 region: CASSYSGQDYGYTF. CDR3 nucleotides: TGTGCCAGCAGTTACTCTGGACAGGACTATGGCTACACCTTC. The genes are TRBV6-6 and TRBJ1-2, with TRBD1 matching 7 bases. Per germline, CDR1 MNHNY and CDR2 SVGAGI (reference sequence). The V gene end was trimmed by 0 bases and the J gene end by 3 bases; junction bases not matched to a gene: 1. The CDR3 length is 14 residues.

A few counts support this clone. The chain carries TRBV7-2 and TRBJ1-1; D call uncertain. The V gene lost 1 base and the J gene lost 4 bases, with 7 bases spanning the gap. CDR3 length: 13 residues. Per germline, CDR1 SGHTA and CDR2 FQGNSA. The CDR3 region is CASSLGYSTEAFF. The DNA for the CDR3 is TGTGCCAGCAGCTTAGGTTACTCCACTGAAGCTTTCTTT. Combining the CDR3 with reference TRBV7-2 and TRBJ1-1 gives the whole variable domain GAGVSQSPSNKVTEKGKDVELRCDPISGHTALYWYRQSLGQGLEFLIYFQGNSAPDKSGLPSDRFSAERTGGSVSTLTIQRTQQEDSAVYLCASSLGYSTEAFFGQGTRLTVV.

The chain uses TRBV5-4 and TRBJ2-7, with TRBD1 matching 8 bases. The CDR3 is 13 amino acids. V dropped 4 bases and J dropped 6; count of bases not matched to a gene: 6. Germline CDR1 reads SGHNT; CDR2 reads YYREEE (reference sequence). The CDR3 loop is CASSHDRGGEQYF. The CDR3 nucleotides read TGTGCCAGCAGCCATGACAGGGGTGGCGAGCAGTACTTC.

As DNA, the CDR3 is TGTGCCAGCAGCTGGGCAGGTAGCGGGAGGGCCGGGTCGTACGAGCAGTACTTC. This gives the protein CASSWAGSGRAGSYEQYF. This chain links TRBV5-6 with TRBJ2-7; TRBD2 aligns across 11 bases. CDR1 is SGHDT and CDR2 is YYEEEE in the germline V gene. The CDR3 covers 18 residues. After removal of 3 bases from V and 4 bases from J, the junction contained 15 bases not matched to a gene.

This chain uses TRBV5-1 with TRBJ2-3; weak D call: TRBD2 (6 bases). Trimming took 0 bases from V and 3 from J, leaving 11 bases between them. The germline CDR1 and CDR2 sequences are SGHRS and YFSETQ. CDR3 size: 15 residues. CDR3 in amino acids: CASSLVGSSTDTQYF. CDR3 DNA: TGCGCCAGCAGCTTGGTCGGGAGCTCAACAGATACGCAGTATTTT.

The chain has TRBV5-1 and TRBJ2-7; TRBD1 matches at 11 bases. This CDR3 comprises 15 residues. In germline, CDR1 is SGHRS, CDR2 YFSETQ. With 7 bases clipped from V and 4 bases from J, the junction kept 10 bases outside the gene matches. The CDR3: CASSLTGQGGYEQYF. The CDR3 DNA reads TGCGCCAGCTCCCTAACGGGACAGGGGGGATACGAGCAGTACTTC.

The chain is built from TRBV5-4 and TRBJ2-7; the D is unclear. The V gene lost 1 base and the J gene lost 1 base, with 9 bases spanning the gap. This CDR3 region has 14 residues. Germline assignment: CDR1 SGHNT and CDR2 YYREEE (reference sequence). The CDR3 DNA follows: TGTGCCAGCAGCTTGTCTTTCGGGTCCTACGAGCAGTACTTC. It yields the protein CASSLSFGSYEQYF.

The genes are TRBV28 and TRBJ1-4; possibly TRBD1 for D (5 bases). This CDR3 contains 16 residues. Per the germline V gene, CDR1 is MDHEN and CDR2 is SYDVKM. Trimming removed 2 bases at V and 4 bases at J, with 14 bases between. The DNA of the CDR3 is TGTGCCAGCAGTTTACAGGGAGGGATCATTAATGAAAAACTGTTTTTT. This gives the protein CASSLQGGIINEKLFF.

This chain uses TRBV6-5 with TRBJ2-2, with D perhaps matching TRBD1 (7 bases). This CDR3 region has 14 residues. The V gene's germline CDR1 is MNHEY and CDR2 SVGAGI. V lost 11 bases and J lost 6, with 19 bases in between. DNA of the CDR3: TGTGCCGCCCGGAGGGGGCGCGGTCCCGGGGAGCTGTTTTTT. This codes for CAARRGRGPGELFF.